This T cell receptor beta chain was identified in a study of CD8+ T cells in alopecia areata. cDNA prepared by RNA extraction and subsequent reverse transcription served as the template for sequencing. Sequencing was performed with immunoSEQ multiplex PCR; in TCRdb, only in-frame clones are kept and a portion is missing. The top ten hold under 7.5% of the sample, which has about 150,000 clones, around 58% seen once. This clone was seen a handful of times. This specimen consisted of CD4+ T cells sorted from blood, obtained at week 0. The clonotype was recovered from a human donor with alopecia areata.

The CDR3 reads CASVGTGNTIYF. CDR3 sequence (DNA): TGTGCCAGTGTGGGGACTGGAAACACCATATATTTT. The chain carries TRBV19 and TRBJ1-3; D not certain. The CDR3 extends over 12 amino acids. Between the trimmed V and J ends, which lost 8 bases and 2 bases, there was a span of 7 bases. Per germline, CDR1 LNHDA and CDR2 SQIVND (reference sequence).